This T cell receptor beta chain was sequenced during a study of T cell responses to AZD1222 COVID-19 vaccine. Study-wide points: Rises in breadth and depth of Spike-specific TCRs came after two AZD1222 doses.

Data came from immunoSEQ multiplex PCR; TCRdb stores just in-frame clones and leaves some out. The top ten hold 4% to 6% of the sample, which has tens of thousands of clones, approximately 89% seen once. With regard to this clone: Its antigen is unknown.

This CDR3 comprises 13 residues. Deletions cut 3 bases from V and 10 bases from J, with 16 bases between. CDR1 and CDR2 from the germline V gene are LNHDA and SQIVND (reference sequence). The source was peripheral blood, collected on day 0 of MenACWY control vaccination. The TCR was taken from an adult in good health. V gene TRBV19 combines with J gene TRBJ2-7, with a possible D match to TRBD2 (5 bases). The CDR3 DNA reads as TGTGCCAGTAGTATGGATTGGAGGAGACAACAGTACTTC. Amino acid sequence: CASSMDWRRQQYF. The variable domain in full, with the rest retrieved from reference TRBV19 and TRBJ2-7, is DGGITQSPKYLFRKEGQNVTLSCEQNLNHDAMYWYRQDPGQGLRLIYYSQIVNDFQKGDIAEGYSVSREKKESFPLTVTSAQKNPTAFYLCASSMDWRRQQYFGPGTRLTVT.